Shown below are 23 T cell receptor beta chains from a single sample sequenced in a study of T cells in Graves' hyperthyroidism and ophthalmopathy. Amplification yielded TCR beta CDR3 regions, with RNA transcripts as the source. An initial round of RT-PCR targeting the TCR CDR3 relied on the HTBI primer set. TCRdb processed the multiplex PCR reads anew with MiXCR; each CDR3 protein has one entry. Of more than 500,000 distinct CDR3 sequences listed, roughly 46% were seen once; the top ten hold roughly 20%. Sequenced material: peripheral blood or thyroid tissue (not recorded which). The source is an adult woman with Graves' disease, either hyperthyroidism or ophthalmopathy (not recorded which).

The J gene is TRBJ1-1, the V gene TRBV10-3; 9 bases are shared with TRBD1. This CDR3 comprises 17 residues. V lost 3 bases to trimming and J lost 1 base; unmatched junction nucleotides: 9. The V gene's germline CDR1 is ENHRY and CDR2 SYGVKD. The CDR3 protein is CAISETGTGFGNTEAFF. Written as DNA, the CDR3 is TGTGCCATCAGTGAAACCGGGACAGGGTTCGGGAACACTGAAGCTTTCTTT.

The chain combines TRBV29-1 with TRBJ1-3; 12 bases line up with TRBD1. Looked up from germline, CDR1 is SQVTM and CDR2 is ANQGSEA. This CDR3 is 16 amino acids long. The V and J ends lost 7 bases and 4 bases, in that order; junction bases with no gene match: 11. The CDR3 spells CSAIPGTGGKGNTIYF. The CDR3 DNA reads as TGCAGCGCGATCCCCGGGACAGGGGGCAAGGGAAACACCATATATTTT.

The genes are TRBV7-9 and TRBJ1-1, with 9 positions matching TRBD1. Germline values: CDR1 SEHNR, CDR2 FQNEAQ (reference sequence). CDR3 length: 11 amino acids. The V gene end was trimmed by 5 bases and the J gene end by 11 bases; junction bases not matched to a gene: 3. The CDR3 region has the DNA TGTGCCAGCAGCCACGGGACAGGGGCTTTCTTT. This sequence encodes CASSHGTGAFF.

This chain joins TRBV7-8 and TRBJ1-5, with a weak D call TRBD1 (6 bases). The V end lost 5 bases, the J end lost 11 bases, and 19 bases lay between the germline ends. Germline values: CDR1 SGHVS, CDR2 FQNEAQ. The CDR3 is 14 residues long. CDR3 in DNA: TGTGCCAGCAGCCCAGGGTGGGGGGCGAGGACCCAGCATTTT. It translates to CASSPGWGARTQHF.

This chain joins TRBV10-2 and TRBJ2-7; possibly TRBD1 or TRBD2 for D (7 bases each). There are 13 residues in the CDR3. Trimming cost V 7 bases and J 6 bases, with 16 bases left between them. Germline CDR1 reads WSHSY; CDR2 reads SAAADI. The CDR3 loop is CASTQGGGIEQYF. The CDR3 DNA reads TGCGCCAGCACCCAGGGGGGGGGGATCGAGCAGTACTTC.

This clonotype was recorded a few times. The CDR3 region is CSATGEEQYF. CDR3 in DNA: TGCAGCGCTACAGGGGAGGAGCAGTACTTC. The chain combines TRBV29-1 with TRBJ2-7, with TRBD1 matching 7 bases. The V segment lost 7 bases and the J segment 7 bases; nucleotides outside the gene matches: 4. Germline values: CDR1 SQVTM, CDR2 ANQGSEA. The CDR3 consists of 10 residues.

CDR3 loop: CASSSETSATAYEQYF. CDR3 DNA: TGTGCCAGCAGCTCAGAAACTAGCGCGACAGCCTACGAGCAGTACTTC. The chain has TRBV11-1 and TRBJ2-7; 7 bases fit TRBD2. There are 16 residues in the CDR3. V shed 4 bases and J 2 bases; nucleotides not matched to a gene: 11. The germline gives CDR1 SGHAT, CDR2 FQDESV (reference sequence).

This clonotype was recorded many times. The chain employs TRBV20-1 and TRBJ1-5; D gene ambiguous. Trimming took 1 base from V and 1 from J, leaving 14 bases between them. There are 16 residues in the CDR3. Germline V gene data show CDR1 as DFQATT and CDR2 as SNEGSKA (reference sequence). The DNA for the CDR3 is TGCAGTGCTAGAGTATCCGAGACCAGGAGCAATCAGCCCCAGCATTTT. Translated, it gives CSARVSETRSNQPQHF.

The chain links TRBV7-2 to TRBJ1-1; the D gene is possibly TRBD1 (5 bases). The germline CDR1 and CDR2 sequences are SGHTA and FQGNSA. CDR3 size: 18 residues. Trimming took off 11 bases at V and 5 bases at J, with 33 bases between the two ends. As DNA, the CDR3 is TGTGCCTGTACACTGGGACTAGCGGGAGGAGGGGCTGGTACTGAAGCTTTCTTT. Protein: CACTLGLAGGGAGTEAFF.

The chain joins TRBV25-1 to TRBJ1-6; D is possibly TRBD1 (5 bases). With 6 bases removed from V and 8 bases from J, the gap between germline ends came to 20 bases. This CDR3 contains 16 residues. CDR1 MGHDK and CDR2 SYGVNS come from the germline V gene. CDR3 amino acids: CASSVGGGTGDSPLHF. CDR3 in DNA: TGTGCCAGCAGCGTTGGAGGAGGGACCGGTGATTCACCCCTCCACTTT.

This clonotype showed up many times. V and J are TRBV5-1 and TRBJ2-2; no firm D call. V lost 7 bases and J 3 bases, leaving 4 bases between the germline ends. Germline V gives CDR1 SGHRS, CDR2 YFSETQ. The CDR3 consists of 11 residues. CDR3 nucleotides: TGCGCCAGCGGCGACACCGGGGAGCTGTTTTTT. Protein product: CASGDTGELFF.

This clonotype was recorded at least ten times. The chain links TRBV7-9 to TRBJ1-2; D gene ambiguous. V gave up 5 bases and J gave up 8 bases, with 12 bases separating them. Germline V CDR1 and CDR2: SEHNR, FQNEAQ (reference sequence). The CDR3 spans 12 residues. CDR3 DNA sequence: TGTGCCAGCAGCACGGTATCCCGGGGCTACACCTTC. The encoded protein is CASSTVSRGYTF.

CDR3 bases: TGTGCCAGCAGCTCACGGGACAGGGGGCTTGAGACCCAGTACTTC. Its protein is CASSSRDRGLETQYF. The chain links TRBV7-2 to TRBJ2-5, with TRBD1 identical over 12 bases. The CDR3 totals 15 residues. Germline assignment: CDR1 SGHTA and CDR2 FQGNSA. Losses at the gene ends were 4 bases for V and 5 bases for J; bases not matched to a gene: 5.

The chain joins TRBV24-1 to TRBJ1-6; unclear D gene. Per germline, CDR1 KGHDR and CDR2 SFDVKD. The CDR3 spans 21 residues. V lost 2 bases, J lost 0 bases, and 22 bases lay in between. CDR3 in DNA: TGTGCCACCAGTGATTATAGCGGAGCCTACGAGCAGTACTCCTATAATTCACCCCTCCACTTT. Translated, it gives CATSDYSGAYEQYSYNSPLHF.

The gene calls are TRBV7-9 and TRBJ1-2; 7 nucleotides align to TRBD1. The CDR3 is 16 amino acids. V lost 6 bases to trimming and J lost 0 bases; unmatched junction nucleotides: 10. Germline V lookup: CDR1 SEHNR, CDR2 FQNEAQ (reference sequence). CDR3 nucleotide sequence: TGTGCCAGCAGTCGAGGACAGGCCCTTACTAACTATGGCTACACCTTC. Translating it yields CASSRGQALTNYGYTF. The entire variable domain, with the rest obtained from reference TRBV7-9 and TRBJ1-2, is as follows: DTGVSQNPRHKITKRGQNVTFRCDPISEHNRLYWYRQTLGQGPEFLTYFQNEAQLEKSRLLSDRFSAERPKGSFSTLEIQRTEQGDSAMYLCASSRGQALTNYGYTFGSGTRLTVV.

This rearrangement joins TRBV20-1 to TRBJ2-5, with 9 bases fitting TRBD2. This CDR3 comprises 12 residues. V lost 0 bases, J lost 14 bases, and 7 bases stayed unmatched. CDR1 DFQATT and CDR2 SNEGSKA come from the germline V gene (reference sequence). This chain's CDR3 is CSARDAGGALYF. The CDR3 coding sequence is TGCAGTGCTAGAGATGCGGGAGGGGCACTATACTTC.

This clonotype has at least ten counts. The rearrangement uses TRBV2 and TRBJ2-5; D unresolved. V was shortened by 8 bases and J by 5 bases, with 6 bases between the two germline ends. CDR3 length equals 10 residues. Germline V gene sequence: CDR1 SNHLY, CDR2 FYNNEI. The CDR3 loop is CASDRETQYF. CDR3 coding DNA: TGTGCCAGCGACCGGGAGACCCAGTACTTC.

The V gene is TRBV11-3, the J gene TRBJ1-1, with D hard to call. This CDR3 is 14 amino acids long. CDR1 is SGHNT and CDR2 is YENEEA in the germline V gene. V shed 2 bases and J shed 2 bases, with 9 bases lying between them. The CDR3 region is CASSLSSTNTEAFF. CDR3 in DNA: TGTGCCAGCAGCTTATCCTCCACAAACACTGAAGCTTTCTTT. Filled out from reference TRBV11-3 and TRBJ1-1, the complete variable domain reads EAGVVQSPRYKIIEKKQPVAFWCNPISGHNTLYWYLQNLGQGPELLIRYENEEAVDDSQLPKDRFSAERLKGVDSTLKIQPAELGDSAVYLCASSLSSTNTEAFFGQGTRLTVV.

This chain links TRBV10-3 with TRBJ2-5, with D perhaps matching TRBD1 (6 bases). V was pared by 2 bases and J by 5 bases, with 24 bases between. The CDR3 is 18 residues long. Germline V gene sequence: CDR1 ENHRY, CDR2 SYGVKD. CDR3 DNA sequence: TGTGCCATCAGTGAGCCCCGGACAGCCGAGGGGGTGATGGAGACCCAGTACTTC. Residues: CAISEPRTAEGVMETQYF.

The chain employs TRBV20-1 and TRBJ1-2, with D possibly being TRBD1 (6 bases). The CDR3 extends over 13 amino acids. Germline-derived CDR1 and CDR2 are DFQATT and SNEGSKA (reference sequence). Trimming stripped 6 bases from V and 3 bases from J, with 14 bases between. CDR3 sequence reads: CSALRGGHYGYTF. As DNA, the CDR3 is TGCAGTGCGTTGCGGGGGGGCCACTATGGCTACACCTTC.

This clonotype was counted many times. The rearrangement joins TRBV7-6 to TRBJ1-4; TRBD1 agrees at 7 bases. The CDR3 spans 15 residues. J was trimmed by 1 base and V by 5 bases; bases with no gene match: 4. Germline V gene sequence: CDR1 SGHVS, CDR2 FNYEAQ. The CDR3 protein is CASSAYRGTNEKLFF. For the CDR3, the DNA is TGTGCCAGCAGCGCTTACAGGGGAACTAATGAAAAACTGTTTTTT.

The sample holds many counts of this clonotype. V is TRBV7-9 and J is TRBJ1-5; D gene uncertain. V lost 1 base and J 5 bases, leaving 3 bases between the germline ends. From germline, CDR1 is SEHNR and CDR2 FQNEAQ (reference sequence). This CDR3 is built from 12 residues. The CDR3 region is CASSLGDQPQHF. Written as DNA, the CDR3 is TGTGCCAGCAGCTTAGGGGATCAGCCCCAGCATTTT.

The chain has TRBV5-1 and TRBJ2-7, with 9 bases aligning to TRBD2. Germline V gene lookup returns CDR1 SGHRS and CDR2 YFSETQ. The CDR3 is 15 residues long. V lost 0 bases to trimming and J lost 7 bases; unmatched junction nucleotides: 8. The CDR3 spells CASSLDGTSLQEQYF. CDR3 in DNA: TGCGCCAGCAGCTTGGATGGGACTAGCCTCCAAGAGCAGTACTTC.